These 30 T cell receptor beta chains were sequenced from one sample in a study of Graves' ophthalmopathy and Graves' hyperthyroidism. Amplification from RNA transcripts yielded the TCR beta CDR3 regions. First-round RT-PCR employed HTBI primers, with a second-round multiplex PCR after it. TCRdb reprocessed the multiplex PCR reads via MiXCR and lists one record per CDR3 protein. This table has around 600,000 distinct CDR3 sequences, roughly 41% appearing once. The sample taken for sequencing was peripheral blood. The receptor set was obtained from an adult man with Graves' ophthalmopathy.

The chain recombines TRBV7-9 with TRBJ2-5, with D perhaps being TRBD1 or TRBD2 (6 bases each). This CDR3 contains 15 residues. V gave up 5 bases and J gave up 2 bases, with 15 bases separating them. Germline V CDR1 and CDR2: SEHNR, FQNEAQ (reference sequence). As DNA, the CDR3 is TGTGCCAGCAGCGTTTGGGGGGCTGGGCAAGAGACCCAGTACTTC. Its translation: CASSVWGAGQETQYF.

This clonotype has a count of ten or more. The chain links TRBV6-1 to TRBJ2-7; D is perhaps TRBD1 (5 bases). Germline V lookup: CDR1 MNHNS, CDR2 SASEGT. The CDR3 extends over 12 amino acids. The V and J ends lost 0 bases and 5 bases respectively, with 5 bases between them. The CDR3 sequence: CASSEARDEQYF. The CDR3 DNA is TGTGCCAGCAGTGAAGCCAGGGACGAGCAGTACTTC.

This clonotype was counted many times. The V and J genes are TRBV19 and TRBJ1-5; 11 positions agree with TRBD1. The CDR3 extends over 15 amino acids. Germline assignment: CDR1 LNHDA and CDR2 SQIVND (reference sequence). V lost 5 bases to trimming and J lost 4 bases; unmatched junction nucleotides: 4. CDR3 DNA sequence: TGTGCCAGTAGTGGGACAGGGGGAGGTAATCAGCCCCAGCATTTT. Encoded protein: CASSGTGGGNQPQHF.

This rearrangement joins TRBV14 to TRBJ2-2; TRBD2 agrees at 11 bases. The germline V gene has CDR1 SGHDN and CDR2 FVKESK. The CDR3 length is 17 residues. V shed 4 bases and J 2 bases; nucleotides not matched to a gene: 6. CDR3 DNA sequence: TGTGCCAGCAGCCCCGGGACTAGCGGACTTAACACCGGGGAGCTGTTTTTT. Its translation is CASSPGTSGLNTGELFF. Supplemented by reference TRBV14 and TRBJ2-2, the full variable domain reads EAGVTQFPSHSVIEKGQTVTLRCDPISGHDNLYWYRRVMGKEIKFLLHFVKESKQDESGMPNNRFLAERTGGTYSTLKVQPAELEDSGVYFCASSPGTSGLNTGELFFGEGSRLTVL.

As concerns this clonotype: Given a much more abundant clone one base away, this may be a read error. The gene calls are TRBV25-1 and TRBJ1-2; TRBD1 matches 8 bases. CDR3 length: 13 amino acids. Trimming at V came to 4 bases and at J to 6 bases, leaving 4 bases not matched to a gene. Germline CDR1 and CDR2: MGHDK and SYGVNS. The CDR3 region is CASSGTGNDGYTF. CDR3 DNA sequence: TGTGCCAGCAGTGGGACAGGGAATGATGGCTACACCTTC.

CDR3 residues: CASSPLWGPGQSPAGNTIYF. The CDR3 coding sequence is TGTGCCAGCAGCCCACTGTGGGGCCCCGGACAGTCTCCGGCTGGAAACACCATATATTTT. The chain links TRBV7-9 to TRBJ1-3, with D perhaps matching TRBD1 (6 bases). From germline, CDR1 is SEHNR and CDR2 FQNEAQ (reference sequence). The CDR3 covers 20 residues. The ends were cut back, 5 bases at V and 2 bases at J, with 28 bases in the middle.

This chain uses TRBV6-1 with TRBJ1-1; 7 bases are a match to TRBD1. This CDR3 contains 13 residues. The germline V gene has CDR1 MNHNS and CDR2 SASEGT. V gave up 5 bases and J gave up 5 bases; unmatched junction bases: 5. This CDR3 is CASSKQGWTEAFF. The DNA for the CDR3 is TGTGCCAGCAGTAAACAGGGGTGGACTGAAGCTTTCTTT.

This clonotype was picked up many times. The rearrangement links TRBV2 to TRBJ1-2; D gene uncertain. This CDR3 has 15 amino acids. Germline V gene sequence: CDR1 SNHLY, CDR2 FYNNEI. V lost 2 bases, J lost 3 bases, and 13 bases lay in between. DNA for the CDR3: TGTGCCAGCAGTGAACTGGGGATGGTGGACTATGGCTACACCTTC. Translating gives CASSELGMVDYGYTF. Based on the CDR3 plus reference TRBV2 and TRBJ1-2, the full variable domain is EPEVTQTPSHQVTQMGQEVILRCVPISNHLYFYWYRQILGQKVEFLVSFYNNEISEKSEIFDDQFSVERPDGSNFTLKIRSTKLEDSAMYFCASSELGMVDYGYTFGSGTRLTVV.

This clonotype has just a few counts. The chain uses TRBV27 and TRBJ2-7; D is possibly TRBD1 (6 bases). The CDR3 is 14 amino acids. The V gene lost 5 bases and the J gene lost 5 bases, with 16 bases spanning the gap. The germline CDR1 and CDR2 sequences are MNHEY and SMNVEV (reference sequence). CDR3 sequence reads: CASSLTYRAHEQYF. In nucleotides, the CDR3 is TGTGCCAGCAGTCTAACATACAGGGCCCACGAGCAGTACTTC.

Only one count was recorded for this clonotype. One end of the junction is discordant with germline, which a read error may explain. The rearrangement links TRBV24-1 to TRBJ2-6; TRBD1 matches at 9 bases. Per germline, CDR1 KGHDR and CDR2 SFDVKD. The CDR3 has 13 amino acids. The CDR3 coding sequence is TGTGCCAGCAGTGACACCGACAGGGGGACTGAAGCTTTC. It yields the protein CASSDTDRGTEAF.

The chain recombines TRBV7-2 with TRBJ2-2; D not certain. The CDR3 extends over 12 amino acids. Trimming removed 5 bases at V and 9 bases at J, with 10 bases between. Germline CDR1 and CDR2: SGHTA and FQGNSA. The CDR3 sequence is CASSQGSRELFF. In DNA form, the CDR3 reads TGTGCCAGCAGCCAAGGCTCGAGGGAGCTGTTTTTT.

V and J are TRBV5-1 and TRBJ1-5; D perhaps matches TRBD1 (5 bases). Trimming removed 4 bases from V and 11 bases from J, with 16 bases in between. The CDR3 totals 13 residues. The germline V gene encodes CDR1 SGHRS and CDR2 YFSETQ. DNA of the CDR3: TGCGCCAGCAGCCCCGGGACTCCTGAGACCCAGCATTTT. It encodes CASSPGTPETQHF.

In regard to this clonotype: One end of the junction varies from germline; a read error may be responsible. J is TRBJ2-6 and V is TRBV20-1; 8 bases align to TRBD1. This CDR3 contains 13 residues. Germline V gene lookup returns CDR1 DFQATT and CDR2 SNEGSKA (reference sequence). CDR3 nucleotide sequence: TGCAGTGCTAGCTCGGACAGGGCCTACGTCCTGACTTTC. This sequence encodes CSASSDRAYVLTF.

This clonotype has just a few counts. The rearrangement links TRBV20-1 to TRBJ1-5; unclear D gene. V lost 4 bases, J lost 2 bases, and 6 bases lay in between. This CDR3 is built from 12 residues. The germline gives CDR1 DFQATT, CDR2 SNEGSKA (reference sequence). The CDR3 coding sequence is TGCAGTGCTAAACGGCGCAATCAGCCCCAGCATTTT. This codes for CSAKRRNQPQHF.

Comment on this clonotype: A read error may produce the germline difference seen at one junction end. This chain links TRBV10-3 with TRBJ1-4; 9 bases are a match to TRBD1. CDR1 is ENHRY and CDR2 is SYGVKD in the germline V gene. The CDR3 covers 15 residues. This CDR3 reads CASSLSGQGREKLFF. The CDR3 coding sequence is TGTGCCAGCAGTTTATCGGGACAGGGACGTGAAAAACTGTTTTTT.

V and J are TRBV29-1 and TRBJ1-1; no firm D call. Trimming removed 8 bases from V and 1 base from J, with 11 bases in between. The CDR3 is 12 amino acids. Germline-derived CDR1 and CDR2 are SQVTM and ANQGSEA. The CDR3 bases are TGCAGCCAACCGGGGTGGAACACTGAAGCTTTCTTT. It specifies CSQPGWNTEAFF.

This clonotype was seen a handful of times. The chain uses TRBV5-1 and TRBJ1-4; D perhaps matches TRBD1 (5 bases). V lost 1 base, J lost 3 bases, and 16 bases lay in between. Germline loops: CDR1 SGHRS, CDR2 YFSETQ. CDR3 length: 17 residues. The CDR3 loop reads CASSLRGQGGANEKLFF. The DNA for the CDR3 is TGCGCCAGCAGCTTGAGGGGCCAGGGAGGTGCTAATGAAAAACTGTTTTTT.

The chain combines TRBV20-1 with TRBJ1-2; no definite D call. The CDR3 runs to 13 residues. Germline lookup yields CDR1 DFQATT and CDR2 SNEGSKA (reference sequence). The ends were cut back, 1 base at V and 5 bases at J, with 11 bases in the middle. This CDR3 reads CSARASLLYGYTF. The CDR3 nucleotides read TGCAGTGCTAGAGCGAGCCTATTATATGGCTACACCTTC.

In nucleotides, the CDR3 is TGTGCCATCAGTGAGACAGGGGGCGACTATGGCTACACCTTC. Translating gives CAISETGGDYGYTF. The chain carries TRBV10-3 and TRBJ1-2; 9 bases fit TRBD1. Per germline, CDR1 ENHRY and CDR2 SYGVKD. The CDR3 sequence is 14 residues long. With V trimmed by 2 bases and J by 3 bases, 1 base remained unmatched.

The rearrangement links TRBV5-5 to TRBJ1-1; D might be TRBD1 (6 bases). This CDR3 has 17 amino acids. Germline loops: CDR1 SGHKS, CDR2 YYEKEE (reference sequence). V lost 3 bases to trimming and J lost 1 base, with 19 bases between them. The CDR3: CASSSWTADRENTEAFF. Here the CDR3 DNA reads TGTGCCAGCAGCTCTTGGACTGCGGACAGAGAGAACACTGAAGCTTTCTTT.

This clonotype was recorded many times. The V and J genes are TRBV10-3 and TRBJ2-7; TRBD1 or TRBD2 may be the D gene (5 bases each). Germline CDR1 reads ENHRY; CDR2 reads SYGVKD. V lost 10 bases, J lost 0 bases, and 16 bases lay in between. The CDR3 loop spans 14 amino acids. The CDR3 region is CATRPGTSSYEQYF. The CDR3 coding sequence is TGTGCCACCCGACCCGGGACCTCCTCCTACGAGCAGTACTTC.

The sample holds a few counts of this clonotype. A much larger clone sits a single nucleotide away, making a read error possible. The chain is built from TRBV20-1 and TRBJ2-7, with D perhaps given as TRBD1 or TRBD2 (5 bases each). The CDR3 is made up of 12 amino acids. The germline CDR1 and CDR2 sequences are DFQATT and SNEGSKA (reference sequence). Trimming cost V 3 bases and J 2 bases, with 8 bases left between them. The CDR3 protein is CSASGAPYEQYF. CDR3 DNA: TGCAGTGCTAGCGGGGCGCCCTACGAGCAGTACTTC.

This clonotype occurred many times. V gene TRBV11-2 combines with J gene TRBJ1-2; D call uncertain. The V and J ends lost 1 base and 6 bases respectively, with 9 bases between them. The CDR3 has 13 residues. Germline V gene sequence: CDR1 SGHAT, CDR2 FQNNGV. Written as DNA, the CDR3 is TGTGCCAGCAGCTTAGCCCCAACTGATGGCTACACCTTC. It yields the protein CASSLAPTDGYTF.

This clonotype was seen ten or more times. This chain connects TRBV6-5 to TRBJ2-6; 8 nucleotides line up with TRBD2. The ends lost 6 bases at V and 2 bases at J; junction bases unmatched: 3. The germline V gene encodes CDR1 MNHEY and CDR2 SVGAGI. The CDR3 loop spans 15 amino acids. The CDR3 loop is CASRRGVAGANVLTF. The CDR3 region has the DNA TGTGCCAGCAGGCGGGGGGTGGCTGGGGCCAACGTCCTGACTTTC.

On this clonotype: A clone one base away is much larger, so this may be a read error. The gene calls are TRBV20-1 and TRBJ1-1; 7 nucleotides align to TRBD1. The CDR3 extends over 14 amino acids. CDR1 is DFQATT, CDR2 SNEGSKA, per germline (reference sequence). J gave up 1 base and V 5 bases, and 7 bases lay outside the gene matches. In DNA, the CDR3 is TGCAGTGCTGGGGCGGGACAGTCGAACACTGAAGCTTTCTTT. Its translation: CSAGAGQSNTEAFF.

In this sample, this clonotype turned up many times. The chain joins TRBV20-1 to TRBJ2-7, with D hard to call. With 6 bases removed from V and 2 bases from J, the gap between germline ends came to 14 bases. Per the germline V gene, CDR1 is DFQATT and CDR2 is SNEGSKA (reference sequence). This CDR3 is built from 13 residues. This chain's CDR3 is CSASPSDPYEQYF. The CDR3, as DNA: TGCAGTGCCAGCCCCAGTGACCCCTACGAGCAGTACTTC.

This chain joins TRBV19 and TRBJ2-2; D is unresolved. This CDR3 has 14 residues. Germline loops: CDR1 LNHDA, CDR2 SQIVND (reference sequence). Deletions cut 5 bases from V and 8 bases from J, with 15 bases between. DNA for the CDR3: TGTGCCAGTAGTCCGAAAAACCCTGGGGGGGAGCTGTTTTTT. Its protein is CASSPKNPGGELFF.

This clonotype was found many times. This chain connects TRBV19 to TRBJ1-3, with D hard to call. The CDR3 sequence is 15 residues long. Trimming left V 3 bases short and J 0 bases short, with 9 bases between. CDR1 and CDR2 from the germline V gene are LNHDA and SQIVND (reference sequence). Here the CDR3 DNA reads TGTGCCAGTAGTATTAGTCCGATCTCTGGAAACACCATATATTTT. Translating it yields CASSISPISGNTIYF.

This clonotype appeared a single time. A read error may produce the germline difference seen at one junction end. The chain recombines TRBV7-9 with TRBJ2-6; 7 bases match TRBD1. The CDR3 has 16 residues. CDR1 and CDR2 (germline): SEHNR, FQNEAQ (reference sequence). This chain's CDR3 is CASSSQGPEGAHVLTF. DNA for the CDR3: TGTGCCAGCAGTTCTCAGGGGCCCGAGGGGGCCCACGTCCTGACTTTC.

The rearrangement joins TRBV10-2 to TRBJ2-7, with 9 positions matching TRBD1. The ends lost 6 bases at V and 5 bases at J; junction bases unmatched: 8. Germline V CDR1 and CDR2: WSHSY, SAAADI. The CDR3 totals 14 residues. In DNA form, the CDR3 reads TGCGCCAGCAGCCCCCGGACAGGGGACCACGAGCAGTACTTC. This encodes CASSPRTGDHEQYF.